This paragraph covers one T cell receptor beta chain sequence. What it binds is unknown. This entry belongs to a study of shared clonotypes between healthy human individuals. Whole-study results and caveats: The study found lower generation probabilities in non-shared clonotypes than in those shared by all four donors. What rarefaction showed was incomplete sorted-subset sequencing despite large depth.

TCRdb's table, derived via immunoSEQ multiplex PCR, lists solely in-frame clones and lacks some. The sample contains some 1.4 million clones, around 95% of which appear only once. The donors were adults (healthy and HIV-negative) with no recent acute infections or vaccinations. This CDR3 spans 17 amino acids. The germline CDR1 and CDR2 sequences are SNHLY and FYNNEI. After removal of 3 bases from V and 0 bases from J, the junction contained 9 bases not matched to a gene. This rearrangement joins TRBV2 to TRBJ2-7, with 9 bases matching TRBD1. The TCR comes from a man aged 25-45 years in good health. The specimen was naive CD4+ T cells sorted from blood. Noted subset: CD45RA+ positively selected. In DNA, the CDR3 is TGTGCCAGCAGTGATCATTCTTGGGACAGGGCCTCCTACGAGCAGTACTTC. This translates into CASSDHSWDRASYEQYF.